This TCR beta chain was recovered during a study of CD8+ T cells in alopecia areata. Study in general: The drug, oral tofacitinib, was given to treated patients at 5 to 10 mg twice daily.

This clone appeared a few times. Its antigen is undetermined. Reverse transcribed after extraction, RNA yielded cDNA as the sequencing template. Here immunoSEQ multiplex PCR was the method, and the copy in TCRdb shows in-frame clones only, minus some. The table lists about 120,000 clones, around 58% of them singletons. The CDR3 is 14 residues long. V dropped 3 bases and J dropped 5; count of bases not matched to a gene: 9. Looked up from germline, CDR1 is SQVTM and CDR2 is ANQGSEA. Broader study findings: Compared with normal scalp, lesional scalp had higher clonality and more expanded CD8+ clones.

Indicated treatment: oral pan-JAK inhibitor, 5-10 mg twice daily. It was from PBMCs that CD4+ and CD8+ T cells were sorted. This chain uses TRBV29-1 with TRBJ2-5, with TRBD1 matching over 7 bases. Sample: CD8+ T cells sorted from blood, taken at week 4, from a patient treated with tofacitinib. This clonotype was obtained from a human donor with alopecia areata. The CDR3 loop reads CSVDRTGSLETQYF. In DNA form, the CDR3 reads TGCAGCGTTGATCGGACAGGTAGTCTCGAGACCCAGTACTTC.